This TCR beta chain originates from a study of blood T cell repertoires in COVID-19. To note about this clone: Additional DNA sequences in this sample encode the identical CDR3.

The method was immunoSEQ multiplex PCR; TCRdb's version includes in-frame clones alone and lacks a portion of them. The repertoire has about 420,000 clones, approximately 90% of them found once; the top ten carry roughly 0.76%. Germline V gives CDR1 LNHDA, CDR2 SQIVND (reference sequence). V lost 3 bases and J 6 bases, leaving 8 bases between the germline ends. The length of the CDR3 is 12 residues. This chain connects TRBV19 to TRBJ1-1, with D possibly being TRBD1 (5 bases). Sequencing input: peripheral blood. This receptor was obtained from a man aged 18 to 30 with COVID-19, enrolled during active disease. CDR3 DNA: TGTGCCAGTAGTATTGGGGGGGCTGAAGCTTTCTTT. Amino acid sequence: CASSIGGAEAFF.